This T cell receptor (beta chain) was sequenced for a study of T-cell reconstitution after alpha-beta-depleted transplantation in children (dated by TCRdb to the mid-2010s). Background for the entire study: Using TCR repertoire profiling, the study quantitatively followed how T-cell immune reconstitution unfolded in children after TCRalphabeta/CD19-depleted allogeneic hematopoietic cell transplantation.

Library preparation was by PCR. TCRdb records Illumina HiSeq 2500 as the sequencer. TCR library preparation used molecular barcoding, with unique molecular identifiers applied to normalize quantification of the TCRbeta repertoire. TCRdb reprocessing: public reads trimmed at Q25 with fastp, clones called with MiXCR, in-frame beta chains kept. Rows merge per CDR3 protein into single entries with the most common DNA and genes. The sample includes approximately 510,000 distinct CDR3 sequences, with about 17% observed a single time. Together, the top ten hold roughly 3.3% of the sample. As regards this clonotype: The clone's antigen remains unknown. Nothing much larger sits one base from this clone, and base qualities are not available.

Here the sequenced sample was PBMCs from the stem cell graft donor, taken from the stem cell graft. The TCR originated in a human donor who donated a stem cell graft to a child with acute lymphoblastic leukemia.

The CDR3 amino acid sequence is: CASSRKGASLIAKNIQYF. The DNA sequence is TGTGCCAGCAGCCGAAAGGGAGCCAGTCTAATAGCCAAAAACATTCAGTACTTC. The chain employs TRBV11-1 and TRBJ2-4; the best D guess is TRBD2, with 5 bases matching. Cut back by 5 bases and 0 bases, the V and J ends lie 20 bases apart. Measured from the cysteine to the phenylalanine, the CDR3 is 18 residues long. CDR3 DNA is the only sequence kept; it has 54 bases, read in frame from the first base. CDR1 SGHAT and CDR2 FQDESV were looked up in the germline V gene (reference sequence).